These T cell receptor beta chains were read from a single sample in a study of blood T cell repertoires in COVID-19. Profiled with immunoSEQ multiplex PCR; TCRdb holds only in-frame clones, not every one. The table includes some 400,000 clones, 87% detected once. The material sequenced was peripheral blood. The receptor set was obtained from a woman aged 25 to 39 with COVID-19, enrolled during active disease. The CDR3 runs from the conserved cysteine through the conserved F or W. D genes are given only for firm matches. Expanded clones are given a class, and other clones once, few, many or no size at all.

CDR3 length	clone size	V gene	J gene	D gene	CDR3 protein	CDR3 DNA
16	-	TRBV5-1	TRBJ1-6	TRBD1	CASSPGGSSYNSPLHF	TGCGCCAGCAGCCCAGGGGGGAGCTCCTATAATTCACCCCTCCACTTT
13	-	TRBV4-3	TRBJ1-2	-	CASSQGIPGGYTF	TGCGCCAGCAGCCAAGGGATACCAGGGGGCTACACCTTC
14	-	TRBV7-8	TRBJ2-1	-	CASSDPRDNNEQFF	TGTGCCAGCTCGGACCCCCGGGATAACAATGAGCAGTTCTTC
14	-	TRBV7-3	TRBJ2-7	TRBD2	CASSLGAGDYEQYF	TGTGCCAGCAGCTTAGGAGCGGGAGACTACGAGCAGTACTTC
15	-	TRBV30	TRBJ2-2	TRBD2	CAWRKGTRNTGELFF	TGTGCCTGGAGGAAAGGGACTAGAAACACCGGGGAGCTGTTTTTT
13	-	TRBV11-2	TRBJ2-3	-	CASGGEVPDTQYF	TGTGCCAGCGGAGGGGAGGTTCCAGATACGCAGTATTTT
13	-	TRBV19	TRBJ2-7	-	CASSIGRTYEQYF	TGTGCCAGTAGTATTGGCAGAACCTACGAGCAGTACTTC
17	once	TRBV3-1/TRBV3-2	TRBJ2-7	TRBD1	CASSRSNSRDRGVEQYF	TGTGCCAGCAGCCGATCAAACAGCCGGGACAGGGGGGTCGAGCAGTACTTC
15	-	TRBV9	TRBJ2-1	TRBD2	CASSPRLAVYNEQFF	TGTGCCAGCAGCCCGCGACTAGCGGTCTACAATGAGCAGTTCTTC
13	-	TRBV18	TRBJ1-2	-	CASSVDRTYGYTF	TGTGCCAGCTCAGTGGACAGAACTTATGGCTACACCTTC
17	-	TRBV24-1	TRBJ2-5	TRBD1	CATSDLPGTGPQETQYF	TGTGCCACCAGTGATTTGCCCGGGACAGGGCCGCAAGAGACCCAGTACTTC
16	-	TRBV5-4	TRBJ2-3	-	CASSRGGGAPADTQYF	TGTGCCAGCAGCCGCGGGGGCGGAGCCCCCGCGGATACGCAGTATTTT
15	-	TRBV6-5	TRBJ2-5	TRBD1	CASSYTTGTEETQYF	TGTGCCAGCAGTTACACGACCGGGACAGAAGAGACCCAGTACTTC
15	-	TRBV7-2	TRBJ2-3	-	CASSLGGQNTDTQYF	TGTGCCAGCAGCTTAGGGGGGCAAAACACAGATACGCAGTATTTT
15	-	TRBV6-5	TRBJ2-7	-	CASSKDSVISYEQYF	TGTGCCAGCAGTAAGGACAGCGTTATATCCTACGAGCAGTACTTC
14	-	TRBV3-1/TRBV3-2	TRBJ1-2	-	CASSQREAGVGYTF	TGTGCCAGCAGCCAAAGAGAGGCGGGAGTTGGCTACACCTTC
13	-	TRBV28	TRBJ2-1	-	CASSFGGYNEQFF	TGTGCCAGCAGTTTTGGGGGGTACAATGAGCAGTTCTTC
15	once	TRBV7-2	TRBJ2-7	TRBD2	CASSPPAGTSEQQYF	TGTGCCAGCAGCCCTCCCGCCGGGACTAGCGAACAGCAGTACTTC
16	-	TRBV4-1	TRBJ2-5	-	CASSQDLRESAETQYF	TGCGCCAGCAGCCAAGATCTCCGGGAGAGTGCGGAGACCCAGTACTTC
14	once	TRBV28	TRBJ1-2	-	CASSLDSLNYGYTF	TGTGCCAGCAGTTTAGACAGCCTAAACTATGGCTACACCTTC
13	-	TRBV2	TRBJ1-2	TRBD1	CASRWTGAGGYTF	TGTGCCAGCAGGTGGACAGGGGCGGGAGGCTACACCTTC
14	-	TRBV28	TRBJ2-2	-	CASSFRTTTGELFF	TGTGCCAGCAGTTTCCGAACAACCACCGGGGAGCTGTTTTTT
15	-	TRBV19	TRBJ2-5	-	CASSATGTTQETQYF	TGTGCCAGTAGTGCCACCGGGACAACACAAGAGACCCAGTACTTC
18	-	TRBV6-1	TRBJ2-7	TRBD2	CASSETGGLAGGPYEQYF	TGTGCCAGCAGTGAAACAGGGGGCCTAGCGGGAGGGCCCTACGAGCAGTACTTC
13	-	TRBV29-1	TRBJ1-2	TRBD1	CSVLGQGDYGYTF	TGCAGCGTTTTAGGACAGGGGGATTATGGCTACACCTTC